This is a list of T cell receptor beta chains from one sample in a study of blood T cell repertoires in COVID-19. The assay was immunoSEQ multiplex PCR, and TCRdb's table has in-frame clones only and misses some. The sample includes approximately 290,000 clones, about 93% of them seen just once. Sequences were obtained from PBMCs or T cells enriched from blood (not recorded which). Receptor source: a woman aged 25 to 39 who had recovered from COVID-19. The CDR3 runs from the conserved cysteine through the conserved F or W. The order of the fields is V gene, J gene, clone size, D gene, CDR3 protein, CDR3 DNA. The D gene is left open where the match is weak. Clone size is stated in some rows and not others, as once, few, many or a class when expanded.

>TRBV19|TRBJ2-7|.|TRBD1
CATATGGGEQYF
TGTGCCACTGCGACAGGGGGAGGCGAGCAGTACTTC
>TRBV5-8|TRBJ1-2|.|.
CASSLYSWNGYTF
TGTGCCAGCAGCTTGTACAGCTGGAATGGCTACACCTTC
>TRBV9|TRBJ2-1|.|TRBD2
CASSGVREGQIEQFF
TGTGCCAGCAGCGGGGTAAGGGAGGGTCAGATTGAGCAGTTCTTC
>TRBV29-1|TRBJ2-2|once|.
CSVEWRSYTGELFF
TGCAGCGTTGAATGGCGGAGTTACACCGGGGAGCTGTTTTTT
>TRBV28|TRBJ2-7|.|.
CASSAPDSRSYEQYF
TGTGCCAGCAGTGCCCCGGACTCCAGATCGTACGAGCAGTACTTC
>TRBV5-1|TRBJ2-1|.|.
CASSLEANTYNEQFF
TGCGCCAGCAGCTTGGAAGCCAATACCTACAATGAGCAGTTCTTC
>TRBV27|TRBJ2-7|.|TRBD2
CASSSGTKEQYF
TGTGCCAGCAGTTCCGGGACTAAGGAGCAGTACTTC
>TRBV5-1|TRBJ2-7|.|TRBD1
CASSLGTGTYYEQYF
TGCGCCAGCAGCTTGGGGACAGGGACTTACTACGAGCAGTACTTC
>TRBV2|TRBJ2-6|few|.
CASRPHAAGANVLTF
TGTGCCAGCAGACCACACGCAGCTGGGGCCAACGTCCTGACTTTC
>TRBV10-3|TRBJ2-7|.|.
CAISVDTIYEQYF
TGTGCCATCAGTGTTGACACAATCTACGAGCAGTACTTC
>TRBV28|TRBJ1-5|.|TRBD1
CASSLGGTVNQPQHF
TGTGCCAGCAGTTTGGGTGGGACAGTCAATCAGCCCCAGCATTTT
>TRBV5-1|TRBJ2-1|.|TRBD2
CASSLTSGTYNEQFF
TGCGCCAGCAGCTTGACTAGCGGAACCTACAATGAGCAGTTCTTC
>TRBV12-3/TRBV12-4|TRBJ1-5|.|TRBD1
CASSGQGAGSQHF
TGTGCCAGCAGTGGACAGGGGGCCGGGTCCCAGCATTTT
>TRBV3-1/TRBV3-2|TRBJ2-1|once|TRBD2
CASSQVPSGEFF
TGTGCCAGCAGCCAAGTTCCCAGCGGGGAGTTCTTC
>TRBV9|TRBJ1-4|.|.
CASSTGTGYESEKLFF
TGTGCCAGCAGCACCGGGACTGGCTATGAGAGTGAAAAACTGTTTTTT
>TRBV5-1|TRBJ2-5|.|TRBD1
CASSEGQGIETQYF
TGCGCCAGCAGCGAGGGACAGGGGATAGAGACCCAGTACTTC
>TRBV7-3|TRBJ2-2|few|TRBD2
CASSLSSGRNTGELFF
TGTGCCAGCAGCTTATCAAGCGGGAGGAACACCGGGGAGCTGTTTTTT
>TRBV28|TRBJ1-2|.|TRBD1
CASSFPGTDYGYTF
TGTGCCAGCAGTTTCCCCGGGACAGACTATGGCTACACCTTC
>TRBV18|TRBJ1-5|.|TRBD1
CASSPTTGGNNQPQHF
TGTGCCAGCTCACCAACGACAGGGGGCAACAATCAGCCCCAGCATTTT
>TRBV14|TRBJ1-2|once|.
CASSQARAARYTF
TGTGCCAGCAGCCAAGCCAGGGCGGCGAGGTACACCTTC
>TRBV30|TRBJ2-7|.|TRBD2
CACREAPSYEQYF
TGTGCCTGTCGGGAGGCCCCCTCCTACGAGCAGTACTTC
>TRBV19|TRBJ2-2|once|.
CASGGGLSTGELFF
TGTGCCTCTGGGGGCGGGTTAAGCACCGGGGAGCTGTTTTTT
>TRBV3-1/TRBV3-2|TRBJ2-3|.|TRBD2
CASSSSGTRVDTQYF
TGTGCCAGCAGCTCCTCCGGGACTAGGGTAGATACGCAGTATTTT
>TRBV19|TRBJ2-1|.|.
CASETSRHEQFF
TGTGCCAGTGAGACTAGTAGGCATGAGCAGTTCTTC
>TRBV7-3|TRBJ2-7|few|.
CASSLDGRSSYEQYF
TGTGCCAGCAGCCTTGACGGAAGGAGCTCCTACGAGCAGTACTTC
>TRBV18|TRBJ2-7|.|.
CASSPSRGEQYF
TGTGCCAGCTCACCATCTCGCGGGGAGCAGTACTTC
>TRBV19|TRBJ1-2|once|.
CASSHYGTFNYGYTF
TGTGCCAGTAGCCATTACGGGACATTTAACTATGGCTACACCTTC
>TRBV5-4|TRBJ1-4|.|TRBD1
CASSLGTDRGSNEKLFF
TGTGCCAGCAGCTTAGGTACTGACAGGGGAAGTAATGAAAAACTGTTTTTT
>TRBV5-1|TRBJ2-1|.|TRBD2
CASSPYRTSAEHNEQFF
TGCGCCAGCAGCCCTTACCGGACTAGCGCCGAACACAATGAGCAGTTCTTC
>TRBV19|TRBJ2-2|.|.
CASSISQNTGELFF
TGTGCCAGTAGTATCAGTCAGAACACCGGGGAGCTGTTTTTT
>TRBV27|TRBJ2-3|.|TRBD2
CASSYRLADVPTDTQYF
TGTGCCAGCAGTTACCGACTAGCGGACGTCCCCACAGATACGCAGTATTTT
>TRBV7-8|TRBJ2-1|.|.
CASSTPTSSYNEQFF
TGTGCCAGCAGCACCCCGACTAGTTCCTACAATGAGCAGTTCTTC
>TRBV5-6|TRBJ1-3|.|.
CASSFGLSGNTIYF
TGTGCCAGCAGCTTCGGTCTCTCTGGAAACACCATATATTTT
>TRBV3-1/TRBV3-2|TRBJ2-6|.|.
CASSQYRTESSGANVLTF
TGTGCCAGCAGCCAGTACAGGACAGAAAGCTCTGGGGCCAACGTCCTGACTTTC
>TRBV20-1|TRBJ1-2|once|.
CSASLGLDYGYTF
TGCAGTGCTAGTTTGGGCCTTGACTATGGCTACACCTTC
>TRBV4-1|TRBJ2-3|.|TRBD2
CASSQATSGSPDTQYF
TGCGCCAGCAGCCAAGCAACTAGCGGGAGCCCAGATACGCAGTATTTT
>TRBV5-1|TRBJ2-1|.|TRBD2
CASSYGLAGEPYNEQFF
TGCGCCAGCAGCTACGGACTAGCGGGAGAACCCTACAATGAGCAGTTCTTC
>TRBV29-1|TRBJ2-7|.|.
CSVEGTGTPIF
TGCAGCGTTGAAGGGACCGGGACACCGATCTTC
>TRBV28|TRBJ1-4|.|.
CASTIGPGGTTNEKLFF
TGTGCCAGCACCATTGGCCCTGGAGGGACAACTAATGAAAAACTGTTTTTT
>TRBV11-1|TRBJ1-2|.|.
CASTEINPGQTYTF
TGTGCCAGCACCGAGATTAATCCGGGACAAACCTACACCTTC
>TRBV5-4|TRBJ2-7|.|TRBD2
CASSSASGTYEQYF
TGTGCCAGCAGTTCCGCTAGCGGTACCTACGAGCAGTACTTC
>TRBV6-4|TRBJ2-3|few|.
CASSERSEGTDTQYF
TGTGCCAGCAGTGAGAGGAGTGAGGGCACAGATACGCAGTATTTT
>TRBV28|TRBJ1-2|.|TRBD1
CATRTGSPYGYTF
TGTGCCACCCGGACAGGGAGTCCCTATGGCTACACCTTC
>TRBV7-9|TRBJ1-1|.|.
CASSTYRENTEAFF
TGTGCCAGCAGCACGTACAGGGAGAACACTGAAGCTTTCTTT
>TRBV5-4|TRBJ2-3|.|.
CASSLDVVREWADTQYF
TGTGCCAGCAGCTTGGATGTTGTTCGGGAGTGGGCAGATACGCAGTATTTT
>TRBV24-1|TRBJ2-1|.|.
CATSDSSNEQFF
TGTGCCACCAGTGATTCCTCTAATGAGCAGTTCTTC
>TRBV7-8|TRBJ2-2|.|.
CASSLVLHTGELFF
TGTGCCAGCAGCTTAGTCCTACACACCGGGGAGCTGTTTTTT
>TRBV29-1|TRBJ2-2|.|.
CSYGAGVTGELFF
TGCAGCTACGGAGCAGGGGTGACCGGGGAGCTGTTTTTT
>TRBV19|TRBJ2-7|.|TRBD1
CASSIDPTGVGDEQYF
TGTGCCAGTAGTATAGACCCGACAGGGGTCGGCGACGAGCAGTACTTC
>TRBV7-8|TRBJ2-7|.|.
CASSSTGADYEQYF
TGTGCCAGCAGCTCTACAGGAGCCGATTACGAGCAGTACTTC
>TRBV19|TRBJ1-1|.|TRBD1
CASSARTGVSEAFF
TGTGCCAGTAGTGCCCGGACAGGGGTGAGTGAAGCTTTCTTT
>TRBV28|TRBJ1-2|.|.
CATTPTAAPYGYTF
TGTGCCACGACCCCGACAGCAGCTCCCTATGGCTACACCTTC
>TRBV6-2/TRBV6-3|TRBJ1-1|once|.
CASSYSQLNTEAFF
TGTGCCAGCAGTTACTCCCAGTTGAACACTGAAGCTTTCTTT
>TRBV28|TRBJ2-1|.|.
CASSLPVSYNEQFF
TGTGCCAGCAGTTTGCCGGTCTCCTACAATGAGCAGTTCTTC
>TRBV3-1/TRBV3-2|TRBJ2-1|.|TRBD2
CASSQALADNEQFF
TGTGCCAGCAGCCAAGCACTAGCGGACAATGAGCAGTTCTTC
>TRBV28|TRBJ2-1|.|.
CASSLLLNEQFF
TGTGCCAGCAGTCTGTTGCTAAATGAGCAGTTCTTC
>TRBV10-1|TRBJ1-6|.|TRBD1
CASSEGDRDGFNSPLHF
TGCGCCAGCAGCGAGGGAGACAGGGACGGTTTTAATTCACCCCTCCACTTT
>TRBV12-2|TRBJ1-5|.|.
CASPTYFQGRVNQPQHF
TGTGCAAGTCCCACGTACTTCCAGGGTAGGGTCAATCAGCCCCAGCATTTT
>TRBV28|TRBJ1-5|once|TRBD1
CATLPARTGGLQPQHF
TGTGCCACACTACCGGCAAGGACAGGGGGCTTGCAGCCCCAGCATTTT